The entry below describes one T cell receptor beta chain. No antigen is known for it. Base qualities are missing; no much larger clone stands one base away. The data are from a study of blood T cell repertoires in COVID-19 (dated by TCRdb to the early 2020s). In terms of the full investigation: Samples covering the acute and convalescent phases of COVID-19 were provided by collaborators in the United States, Italy and Spain. Where available, HLA class I and class II types were obtained from metadata supplied by the sample provider rather than from assay-based typing. The prospective study material was composed of cDNA or gDNA derived from T cells, B-cell-depleted T cells, or PBMCs. The repertoires were released in a freely available public database meant as a resource for research on the immune response to SARS-CoV-2. The samples were drawn from the first 160 participants of the ongoing ImmuneRACE study and from some 1,300 subjects provided by 6 global collaborators. Deeply sampled blood TCRbeta repertoires from subjects exposed to, actively infected with, or recovered from COVID-19 were included in the dataset. The sample metadata nearly always contained a de-identified subject ID, COVID-19 status, age in years and sex.

The CDR3 has 15 amino acids, counting the end cysteine and phenylalanine. Just the 45-base CDR3 DNA is kept, in frame starting at base 1. V loses 0 bases, J loses 4 bases, and the germline ends lie 10 bases apart. Taken from the germline V gene, the CDR1 and CDR2 loops are SGDLS and YYNGEE. In Seattle, one collaborating source enrolled patients while the infection was active and tracked those patients longitudinally over the course of disease. Whole blood was collected in K2EDTA tubes by collaborating institutions according to the institutions' own protocols. For TCRbeta analysis, collaborator samples were shipped as frozen whole blood, as isolated PBMCs, or as DNA extracted from either sample type. TCRbeta CDR3 regions were amplified from genomic DNA by means of the immunoSEQ Assay, a bias-controlled multiplex PCR. Processing in the source paper ran as follows. Within the assay, amplification of reference gene primers was used to estimate how many nucleated cells each sample contained. To quantify the absolute abundance of each unique TCRbeta CDR3 rearrangement, sequence reads were collapsed and filtered. Productive Simpson clonality was computed per sample as the square root of Simpson's diversity index over productive rearrangements. In TCRdb, the immuneACCESS table is reduced to in-frame sequences with V and J assigned. These tables do not hold every clone; where another copy was compared, an unresolved V gene accounts for under half, and the others remain unexplained. That table furnishes V, J and clone size, whereas the DNA furnished D and trimming. For this sample the table gives about 150,000 clones, of which about 85% were detected only once. In total, the top ten clones hold 8.3% of the sample.

Overall results and qualifications from the work: The quantity of clinical and demographic metadata differed by source and by participant and was supplied without curation.

Sequenced sample: peripheral blood. Recombination connected TRBV9 to TRBJ2-2; the D region possibly corresponds to TRBD1 (5 bases align). This receptor was identified in a woman aged 55 to 70 with COVID-19, enrolled during active disease. The nucleotide sequence is TGTGCCAGCAGCGTAGGGACATTAAGCACCGGGGAGCTGTTTTTT. Translated, it reads CASSVGTLSTGELFF.